The rows below give T cell receptor beta chains drawn from one sample of a study of cytomegalovirus exposure and HLA in healthy donors. TCRdb keeps only in-frame clones here, not all; method: immunoSEQ multiplex PCR. The sample consists of 150,000 to 200,000 clones, 60% to 80% of them appearing once. Sequences were obtained from PBMCs. These receptors were collected from a man between 60 and 70 years old in good health and CMV-seronegative. CDR3s include the opening cysteine and the closing phenylalanine or tryptophan. The D gene is left open where the match is weak. Size values are once, few and many counts, or a class for expanded clones, and some rows have none.

J gene	D gene	clone size	V gene	CDR3 protein	CDR3 DNA
TRBJ1-6	NA	NA	TRBV11-2	CASSLQGSSYNSPLHF	TGTGCCAGCAGCTTACAGGGGAGCTCCTATAATTCACCCCTCCACTTT
TRBJ2-7	TRBD1	NA	TRBV7-7	CASSEGQGREQYF	TGTGCTAGCAGCGAGGGACAGGGTAGGGAGCAGTACTTC
TRBJ1-1	NA	NA	TRBV9	CASSARSGYTEAFF	TGTGCCAGCAGCGCCCGGTCAGGGTACACTGAAGCTTTCTTT
TRBJ2-7	NA	few	TRBV7-2	CASSLVPEGRCDF	TGTGCCAGCAGCTTAGTCCCCGAGGGCCGCTGTGACTTC
TRBJ1-2	TRBD1	NA	TRBV19	CASSRQGDNYGYTF	TGTGCCAGTAGCCGTCAGGGGGACAACTATGGCTACACCTTC
TRBJ2-7	TRBD1	NA	TRBV28	CASSLSTGVHEQYF	TGTGCCAGCAGTTTAAGTACAGGGGTTCACGAGCAGTACTTC
TRBJ2-2	TRBD1	few	TRBV5-4	CASSSGQGRNTGELFF	TGTGCCAGCAGCTCCGGACAGGGCCGCAACACCGGGGAGCTGTTTTTT
TRBJ1-6	TRBD1	NA	TRBV5-4	CASSLQGAQNSPLNF	TGTGCCAGCAGCCTGCAGGGGGCGCAAAATTCACCCCTCAACTTT
TRBJ1-5	TRBD1	NA	TRBV6-1	CASRDRGVSNQPQHF	TGTGCCAGCAGAGACAGGGGCGTTAGCAATCAGCCCCAGCATTTT
TRBJ2-5	NA	NA	TRBV30	CAWSGVRETQYF	TGTGCCTGGAGTGGAGTCCGGGAGACCCAGTACTTC
TRBJ1-1	NA	NA	TRBV6-6	CASSYRSQGEAFF	TGTGCCAGCAGCTACAGGTCACAGGGTGAAGCTTTCTTT
TRBJ2-7	NA	once	TRBV7-2	CASSSPGLASYEQYF	TGTGCCAGCAGCTCCCCGGGACTGGCCTCCTACGAGCAGTACTTC